Below are 4 T cell receptor beta chains sequenced from a single sample in a study of neoadjuvant anti-PD-1 for oral cavity cancer. Using immunoSEQ multiplex PCR, the repertoire was profiled, and TCRdb retains in-frame clones only, with some absent. The sample contains about 72,000 clones, 83% of which appear only once. Material: PBMCs, obtained before nivolumab (anti-PD-1) treatment. Source of these receptors: a person aged 40 to 85 with oral cavity squamous cell carcinoma.

V gene TRBV2 combines with J gene TRBJ2-5; D possibly corresponds to TRBD2 (5 bases). Germline V gene data show CDR1 as SNHLY and CDR2 as FYNNEI. The CDR3 is made up of 16 amino acids. V lost 7 bases, J lost 2 bases, and 20 bases lay in between. The CDR3, as DNA: TGTGCCAGCAAAAAAGTATGGGAGATGGGGCAAGAGACCCAGTACTTC. This codes for CASKKVWEMGQETQYF.

The chain couples TRBV5-4 to TRBJ2-7; TRBD1 matches 9 bases. V lost 6 bases, J lost 2 bases, and 3 bases stayed unmatched. Germline V CDR1 and CDR2: SGHNT, YYREEE (reference sequence). This CDR3 has 13 residues. This CDR3 reads CASKGQGAYEQYF. CDR3 nucleotides: TGTGCCAGCAAGGGACAGGGTGCCTACGAGCAGTACTTC. The variable domain in full, completed from reference TRBV5-4 and TRBJ2-7, reads ETGVTQSPTHLIKTRGQQVTLRCSSQSGHNTVSWYQQALGQGPQFIFQYYREEENGRGNFPPRFSGLQFPNYSSELNVNALELDDSALYLCASKGQGAYEQYFGPGTRLTVT.

This clone was detected only a few times. In DNA form, the CDR3 reads TGTGCCAGCAGTGGCGGGTCTAACTATGGCTACACCTTC. The encoded protein is CASSGGSNYGYTF. The V call is TRBV2, the J call TRBJ1-2; D unresolved. Germline CDR1 is SNHLY and CDR2 is FYNNEI. V was shortened by 4 bases and J by 0 bases, with 6 bases between the two germline ends. The CDR3 is 13 residues long.

This clone was recorded a few times. The chain couples TRBV5-1 to TRBJ2-7, with TRBD2 as a possible D gene (6 bases). The length of the CDR3 is 18 residues. The V end lost 0 bases, the J end lost 2 bases, and 21 bases lay between the germline ends. Germline V lookup: CDR1 SGHRS, CDR2 YFSETQ. In nucleotides, the CDR3 is TGCGCCAGCAGCTTGGGTCCCCGGGCGGCGGGGCACACCTACGAGCAGTACTTC. Its protein product is CASSLGPRAAGHTYEQYF.